The subject of this entry is one TCR beta chain. This entry is derived from a study of cytomegalovirus exposure and HLA in healthy donors. Libraries were prepared by immunoSEQ multiplex PCR; TCRdb keeps only in-frame clonotypes and omits some of them. The sample contains approximately 300,000 clones, 86% of which appear only once. CDR3 length: 18 amino acids. V lost 10 bases and J 4 bases, leaving 29 bases between the germline ends. Germline-derived CDR1 and CDR2 are SGHTA and FQGTGA. Donors were drawn from the approximately 120-subject validation cohort, separate from the roughly 700-subject first cohort.

V usage is TRBV7-3 and J usage is TRBJ1-3; D is possibly TRBD1 (6 bases). This receptor was taken from a woman between 18 and 30 years old in good health and CMV-seronegative. Sequencing used PBMCs. This CDR3 reads CATSGLTRAQGKGNTIYF. The CDR3 DNA follows: TGTGCCACCTCCGGCCTTACACGCGCACAGGGAAAAGGAAACACCATATATTTT.